This TCR beta chain derives from a study of T-cell memory formation after mild COVID-19. The ends were cut back, 4 bases at V and 0 bases at J, with 8 bases in the middle. CDR1 and CDR2 from the germline V gene are SGHRS and YFSETQ. This CDR3 is built from 15 residues. TCRdb passed the 5' RACE reads through MiXCR, listing each CDR3 protein once. The table lists fewer than 600,000 distinct CDR3 sequences, roughly a fifth of them singletons. The sequence was obtained from an adult woman who had mild COVID-19 (a few samples of this study predate the infection). Cell type and time point are not known. The sample was PBMCs or a T cell subset sorted from them (not recorded which). This chain uses TRBV5-1 with TRBJ2-6; perhaps D is TRBD1 or TRBD2 (5 bases each). As DNA, the CDR3 is TGCGCCAGCAGCAACGGGGCCTCTGGGGCCAACGTCCTGACTTTC. It encodes CASSNGASGANVLTF.